This entry concerns a single T cell receptor (beta chain). This sample was included in a study of shared clonotypes between healthy human individuals. About the study: Per donor, three plates held CD4 naive cells, three held CD4 memory, two held CD8 naive and one held CD8 memory.

Assay used: immunoSEQ multiplex PCR; TCRdb lists only in-frame clones, some missing. The sample has approximately 2.5 million clones; 93% are singletons. The sequenced sample consisted of naive CD4+ T cells from PBMCs. The subset is: CD45RA+ positively selected. The origin of this receptor is a man between 18 and 35 years old in good health. Some clones in this sample may be carry-over from other donors' samples.

The CDR3 DNA reads as TGCGCCAGCAGCCAAGGTACTAGCCAAGAGACCCAGTACTTC. This codes for CASSQGTSQETQYF. The genes are TRBV4-3 and TRBJ2-5; D possibly corresponds to TRBD2 (5 bases). Germline V CDR1 and CDR2: LGHNA, YSLEER. This CDR3 is built from 14 residues. V shed 1 base and J shed 1 base, with 7 bases lying between them.